This T cell receptor (beta chain) stems from a study of T cell repertoires in cytomegalovirus infection. The overall study: CMV epitopes in the study were HLA-C-restricted (recently identified) and HLA-B-restricted (well studied). Indications came from public TCR beta signatures; they pointed to CMV infection and to a matching HLA type. Study-level findings and limits: People with CMV and the relevant HLA were identified by cumulative public TCR beta family frequency.

In this sample, this clonotype turned up a few times. What it binds is not known. V lost 7 bases, J lost 5 bases, and 14 bases lay in between. The CDR3 length is 13 residues. In germline, CDR1 is SGHVS, CDR2 FNYEAQ. TCRdb independently ran MiXCR on the reads; one entry per CDR3 protein. The table has about 920,000 distinct CDR3 sequences, roughly 31% seen once. J is TRBJ2-5 and V is TRBV7-6; D is possibly TRBD1 (6 bases). The material was cultured CD8+ T cells from PBMCs, obtained from culture after CMV antigen stimulation. This receptor was obtained from a human donor in good health (CMV status not recorded). Some clones in this sample may be carry-over from other donors' samples. CDR3 loop: CASTEGTGETQYF. DNA of the CDR3: TGTGCCAGCACCGAAGGCACAGGGGAGACCCAGTACTTC.